These 6 T cell receptor beta chains came from one sample sequenced in a study of synovial regulatory T cells in juvenile arthritis. Profiling relied on immunoSEQ multiplex PCR, and the TCRdb table lists in-frame clones only, not all of them. This sample's table reports 7,500 to 10,000 clones. Sequenced sample: Treg cells from blood. The sample's subset: remaining (HLA-DR-negative) circulating blood Treg cells. The receptors originated from a donor aged 2-30 years with juvenile idiopathic arthritis.

The chain carries TRBV19 and TRBJ2-2; TCRdb's assignment of TRBD1 cannot be checked, as there is no DNA. From germline, CDR1 is LNHDA and CDR2 SQIVND (reference sequence). There are 16 residues in the CDR3. DNA was not recorded. The CDR3 region is CASLRGEIANTGELFF. Full variable domain (outside the CDR3, taken from reference TRBV19 and TRBJ2-2): DGGITQSPKYLFRKEGQNVTLSCEQNLNHDAMYWYRQDPGQGLRLIYYSQIVNDFQKGDIAEGYSVSREKKESFPLTVTSAQKNPTAFYLCASLRGEIANTGELFFGEGSRLTVL.

The CDR3 sequence is CASSLDRPTQSSGANVLTF. The chain uses TRBV7-9 and TRBJ2-6; TCRdb reports TRBD1, a call that lacks DNA to check it against. The CDR3 is 19 residues long. This entry has no DNA. Looked up from germline, CDR1 is SEHNR and CDR2 is FQNEAQ (reference sequence).

The chain joins TRBV10-2 to TRBJ2-7; TCRdb's assignment of TRBD2 cannot be checked, as there is no DNA. Germline CDR1 WSHSY, CDR2 SAAADI. CDR3 length: 14 residues. There is no recorded DNA. The CDR3 protein is CASSEDSGTYEQYF.

The chain recombines TRBV7-2 with TRBJ2-7; TCRdb's D gene call, TRBD2, goes unchecked for lack of DNA. The CDR3 spans 14 residues. The DNA sequence is not available. Germline V lookup: CDR1 SGHTA, CDR2 FQGNSA. The CDR3 region is CASSSLAGAYEQYF.

The V gene is TRBV5-1, the J gene TRBJ1-3. CDR1 and CDR2 (germline): SGHRS, YFSETQ. The CDR3 runs to 15 residues. No DNA is recorded. The CDR3 spells CASSLTKTVGDTIYF.

This chain connects TRBV7-6 to TRBJ2-7; there is no DNA to check the TCRdb D call of TRBD1. CDR3 length: 14 amino acids. DNA is not on record. From germline, CDR1 is SGHVS and CDR2 FNYEAQ. The CDR3 spells CASSLGQANYEQYF.